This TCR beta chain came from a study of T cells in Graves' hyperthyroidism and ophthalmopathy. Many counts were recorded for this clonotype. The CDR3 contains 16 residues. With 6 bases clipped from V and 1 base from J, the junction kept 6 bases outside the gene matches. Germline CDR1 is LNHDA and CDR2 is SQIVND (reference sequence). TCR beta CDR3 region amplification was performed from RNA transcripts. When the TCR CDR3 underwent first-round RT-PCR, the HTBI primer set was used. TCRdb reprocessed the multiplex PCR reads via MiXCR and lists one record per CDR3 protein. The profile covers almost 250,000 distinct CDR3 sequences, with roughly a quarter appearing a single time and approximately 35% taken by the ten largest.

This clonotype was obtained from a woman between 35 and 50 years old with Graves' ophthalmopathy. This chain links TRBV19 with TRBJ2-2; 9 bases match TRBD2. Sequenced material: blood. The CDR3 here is CASRIGAGGNTGELFF. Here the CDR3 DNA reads TGTGCCAGTAGAATCGGAGCGGGAGGGAACACCGGGGAGCTGTTTTTT.